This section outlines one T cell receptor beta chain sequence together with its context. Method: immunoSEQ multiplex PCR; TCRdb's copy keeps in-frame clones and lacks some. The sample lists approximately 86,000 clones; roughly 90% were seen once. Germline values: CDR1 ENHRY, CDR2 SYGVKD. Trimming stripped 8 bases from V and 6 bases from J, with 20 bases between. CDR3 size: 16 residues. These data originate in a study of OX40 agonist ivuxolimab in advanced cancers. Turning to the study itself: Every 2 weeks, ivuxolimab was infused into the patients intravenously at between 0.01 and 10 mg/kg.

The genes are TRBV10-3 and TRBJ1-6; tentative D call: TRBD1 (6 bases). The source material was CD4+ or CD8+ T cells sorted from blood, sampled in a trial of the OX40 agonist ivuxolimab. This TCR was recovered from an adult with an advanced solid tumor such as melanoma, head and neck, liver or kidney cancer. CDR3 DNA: TGTGCCATCTGGGCAGGGGATAAGGGTGGTAATTCACCCCTCCACTTT. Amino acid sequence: CAIWAGDKGGNSPLHF.